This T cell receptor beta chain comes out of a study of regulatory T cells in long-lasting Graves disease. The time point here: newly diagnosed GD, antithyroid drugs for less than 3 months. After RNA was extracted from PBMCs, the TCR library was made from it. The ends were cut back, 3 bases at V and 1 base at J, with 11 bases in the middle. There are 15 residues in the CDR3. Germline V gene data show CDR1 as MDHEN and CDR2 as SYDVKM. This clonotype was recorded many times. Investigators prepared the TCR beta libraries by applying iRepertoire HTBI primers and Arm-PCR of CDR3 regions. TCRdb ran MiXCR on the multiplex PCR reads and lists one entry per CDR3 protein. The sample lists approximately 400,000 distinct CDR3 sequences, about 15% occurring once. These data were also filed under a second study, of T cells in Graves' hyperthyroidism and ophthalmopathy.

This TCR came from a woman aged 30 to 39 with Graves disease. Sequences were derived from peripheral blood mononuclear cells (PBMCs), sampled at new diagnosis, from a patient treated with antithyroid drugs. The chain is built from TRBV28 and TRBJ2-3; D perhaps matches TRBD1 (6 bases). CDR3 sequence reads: CASSFPGVGTDTQYF. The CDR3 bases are TGTGCCAGCAGTTTCCCAGGGGTGGGCACAGATACGCAGTATTTT.